Listed below are T cell receptor beta chains from one sample, sequenced in a study of CD8 T cells in Susac syndrome. TCRdb fed the immunoSEQ multiplex PCR reads into MiXCR, producing one record per CDR3 protein. The repertoire has about 300,000 distinct CDR3 sequences, roughly 94% of them found once; the top ten carry approximately 0.065%. Sequencing was performed on CD4+ T cells from PBMCs. All receptors come from a human donor with multiple sclerosis. CDR3s include the opening cysteine and the closing phenylalanine or tryptophan. The D gene is left open where the match is weak. Rows may omit the clone size; those that give it use once, few, many or a size class.

d_call: -
j_call: TRBJ1-2
v_call: TRBV28
clone_size: -
cdr3_aa: CASSMMTVEEYGYTF
cdr3_nt: TGTGCCAGCAGCATGATGACAGTGGAAGAGTATGGCTACACCTTC

d_call: -
j_call: TRBJ2-1
v_call: TRBV9
clone_size: -
cdr3_aa: CASSVGLATYNEQFF
cdr3_nt: TGTGCCAGCAGCGTAGGGCTAGCCACCTACAATGAGCAGTTCTTC

d_call: -
j_call: TRBJ1-5
v_call: TRBV25-1
clone_size: -
cdr3_aa: CASSGRNQPQHF
cdr3_nt: TGTGCCAGCAGTGGCCGAAATCAGCCCCAGCATTTT

d_call: TRBD2
j_call: TRBJ2-1
v_call: TRBV20-1
clone_size: -
cdr3_aa: CSAIAGGSDYEQFF
cdr3_nt: TGCAGTGCTATTGCGGGAGGAAGCGATTATGAGCAGTTCTTC

d_call: -
j_call: TRBJ2-1
v_call: TRBV20-1
clone_size: -
cdr3_aa: CSARTGNPLDEQFF
cdr3_nt: TGCAGTGCTAGAACCGGGAACCCCTTGGATGAGCAGTTCTTC

d_call: -
j_call: TRBJ1-1
v_call: TRBV29-1
clone_size: -
cdr3_aa: CSGQVGGDTEAFF
cdr3_nt: TGCAGCGGACAGGTAGGAGGGGACACTGAAGCTTTCTTT

d_call: TRBD1
j_call: TRBJ1-2
v_call: TRBV7-2
clone_size: -
cdr3_aa: CASSTGQGNGYTF
cdr3_nt: TGTGCCAGCAGCACCGGACAGGGAAATGGCTACACCTTC

d_call: -
j_call: TRBJ1-5
v_call: TRBV19
clone_size: -
cdr3_aa: CASSIDRGRQPQHF
cdr3_nt: TGTGCCAGTAGTATTGATAGGGGCCGGCAGCCCCAGCATTTT

d_call: -
j_call: TRBJ2-2
v_call: TRBV19
clone_size: -
cdr3_aa: CASSRLVGNTGELFF
cdr3_nt: TGTGCCAGTAGTAGATTGGTGGGGAACACCGGGGAGCTGTTTTTT

d_call: -
j_call: TRBJ2-3
v_call: TRBV20-1
clone_size: once
cdr3_aa: CSALEGSGTDTQYF
cdr3_nt: TGCAGTGCCCTCGAGGGTAGCGGCACAGATACGCAGTATTTT

d_call: -
j_call: TRBJ1-1
v_call: TRBV19
clone_size: -
cdr3_aa: CASIRSRELAEAFF
cdr3_nt: TGTGCCAGTATACGTTCCCGGGAGTTAGCTGAAGCTTTCTTT

d_call: TRBD1
j_call: TRBJ2-3
v_call: TRBV19
clone_size: -
cdr3_aa: CASSPSSGGTAVSQYF
cdr3_nt: TGTGCCAGTAGTCCTTCATCAGGGGGAACGGCGGTATCGCAGTATTTT

d_call: -
j_call: TRBJ2-5
v_call: TRBV5-1
clone_size: once
cdr3_aa: CASGTQQETQYF
cdr3_nt: TGCGCCAGCGGAACCCAGCAAGAGACCCAGTACTTC

d_call: -
j_call: TRBJ2-6
v_call: TRBV9
clone_size: -
cdr3_aa: CASSPLGGANVLTF
cdr3_nt: TGTGCCAGCAGCCCCCTAGGGGGGGCCAACGTCCTGACTTTC

d_call: -
j_call: TRBJ2-1
v_call: TRBV18
clone_size: once
cdr3_aa: CASSPTGTSRSNEQFF
cdr3_nt: TGTGCCAGCTCACCTACCGGGACTTCTAGATCGAATGAGCAGTTCTTC

d_call: -
j_call: TRBJ2-2
v_call: TRBV7-8
clone_size: -
cdr3_aa: CASSPGIAANTGELFF
cdr3_nt: TGTGCCAGCAGCCCAGGGATAGCGGCGAACACCGGGGAGCTGTTTTTT

d_call: -
j_call: TRBJ2-5
v_call: TRBV29-1
clone_size: -
cdr3_aa: CSVCWGRQETQYF
cdr3_nt: TGCAGCGTTTGTTGGGGTAGGCAAGAGACCCAGTACTTC

d_call: -
j_call: TRBJ2-3
v_call: TRBV11-2
clone_size: -
cdr3_aa: CASSSHPVEDTQYF
cdr3_nt: TGTGCCAGCAGCTCGCACCCGGTTGAGGATACGCAGTATTTT

d_call: TRBD2
j_call: TRBJ2-1
v_call: TRBV11-2
clone_size: -
cdr3_aa: CASSLAGASGGGSYNEQFF
cdr3_nt: TGTGCCAGCAGCTTGGCTGGGGCTAGCGGGGGGGGATCCTACAATGAGCAGTTCTTC

d_call: TRBD2
j_call: TRBJ2-3
v_call: TRBV7-9
clone_size: -
cdr3_aa: CASSSRTSGPSDTQYF
cdr3_nt: TGTGCCAGCAGCTCCAGGACTAGCGGACCCTCTGATACGCAGTATTTT

d_call: TRBD2
j_call: TRBJ2-1
v_call: TRBV20-1
clone_size: -
cdr3_aa: CSARDLVGGPNEQFF
cdr3_nt: TGCAGTGCTAGAGATCTCGTGGGAGGGCCTAATGAGCAGTTCTTC

d_call: -
j_call: TRBJ2-1
v_call: TRBV15
clone_size: -
cdr3_aa: CATSTGLYKNEQFF
cdr3_nt: TGTGCCACCAGCACGGGACTGTACAAAAATGAGCAGTTCTTC

d_call: -
j_call: TRBJ2-1
v_call: TRBV12-3/TRBV12-4
clone_size: -
cdr3_aa: CASSLGGLRALEQFF
cdr3_nt: TGTGCCAGCAGTTTAGGGGGACTCCGGGCCCTTGAGCAGTTCTTC

d_call: TRBD1
j_call: TRBJ2-7
v_call: TRBV3-1
clone_size: -
cdr3_aa: CASSLSDRPHPIEQYF
cdr3_nt: TGTGCCAGCAGCCTGTCGGACAGGCCCCATCCCATCGAGCAGTACTTC

d_call: -
j_call: TRBJ2-5
v_call: TRBV9
clone_size: -
cdr3_aa: CASSPQRAVETQYF
cdr3_nt: TGTGCCAGCAGCCCCCAAAGAGCTGTGGAGACCCAGTACTTC

d_call: -
j_call: TRBJ1-3
v_call: TRBV12-3/TRBV12-4
clone_size: -
cdr3_aa: CASRIRNTIYF
cdr3_nt: TGTGCCAGCAGGATACGAAACACCATATATTTT

d_call: TRBD1
j_call: TRBJ2-1
v_call: TRBV2
clone_size: -
cdr3_aa: CASRDRAEQFF
cdr3_nt: TGTGCCAGCAGGGACAGGGCCGAGCAGTTCTTC

d_call: -
j_call: TRBJ2-5
v_call: TRBV19
clone_size: -
cdr3_aa: CANSISTRGETQYF
cdr3_nt: TGTGCCAATAGTATTTCGACTAGGGGAGAGACCCAGTACTTC

d_call: TRBD2
j_call: TRBJ2-2
v_call: TRBV20-1
clone_size: -
cdr3_aa: CSATLGTSATGELFF
cdr3_nt: TGCAGTGCCACCTTAGGGACTAGCGCCACCGGGGAGCTGTTTTTT

d_call: -
j_call: TRBJ1-6
v_call: TRBV7-9
clone_size: -
cdr3_aa: CASSLPNSPLHF
cdr3_nt: TGTGCCAGCAGCCTCCCGAATTCACCCCTCCACTTT

d_call: -
j_call: TRBJ2-1
v_call: TRBV25-1
clone_size: -
cdr3_aa: CASSEFDGREGEQFF
cdr3_nt: TGTGCCAGCAGTGAATTTGACGGGAGAGAGGGTGAGCAGTTCTTC

d_call: TRBD2
j_call: TRBJ2-2
v_call: TRBV20-1
clone_size: once
cdr3_aa: CSARTRTSGNTGELFF
cdr3_nt: TGCAGTGCTAGGACACGGACTAGCGGGAACACCGGGGAGCTGTTTTTT

d_call: -
j_call: TRBJ1-1
v_call: TRBV12-3/TRBV12-4
clone_size: -
cdr3_aa: CASSPRGENTEAFF
cdr3_nt: TGTGCCAGCAGTCCCCGGGGAGAGAACACTGAAGCTTTCTTT

d_call: -
j_call: TRBJ1-1
v_call: TRBV5-1
clone_size: few
cdr3_aa: CASRSTEHTEAFF
cdr3_nt: TGCGCCAGCAGATCGACAGAACACACTGAAGCTTTCTTT

d_call: TRBD1
j_call: TRBJ1-1
v_call: TRBV27
clone_size: -
cdr3_aa: CASSLKPRQGSYTEAFF
cdr3_nt: TGTGCCAGCAGTTTAAAACCCCGACAGGGTTCGTACACTGAAGCTTTCTTT

d_call: -
j_call: TRBJ2-7
v_call: TRBV7-9
clone_size: -
cdr3_aa: CASSLVAGIGPYEQYF
cdr3_nt: TGTGCCAGCAGCTTAGTGGCCGGAATAGGCCCGTACGAGCAGTACTTC

d_call: -
j_call: TRBJ2-6
v_call: TRBV19
clone_size: -
cdr3_aa: CASSRVAGANVLTF
cdr3_nt: TGTGCCAGTAGTCGGGTAGCCGGGGCCAACGTCCTGACTTTC

d_call: -
j_call: TRBJ1-3
v_call: TRBV4-2
clone_size: once
cdr3_aa: CASTQTRNGGNTIYF
cdr3_nt: TGTGCCAGCACCCAAACCCGGAACGGTGGAAACACCATATATTTT

d_call: -
j_call: TRBJ1-3
v_call: TRBV29-1
clone_size: -
cdr3_aa: CSVAASGNTIYF
cdr3_nt: TGCAGCGTGGCCGCGTCAGGAAACACCATATATTTT

d_call: TRBD1
j_call: TRBJ1-6
v_call: TRBV5-4
clone_size: -
cdr3_aa: CASSLAAGTPQGTYNSPLHF
cdr3_nt: TGTGCCAGCAGCTTGGCCGCCGGGACCCCACAGGGGACCTATAATTCACCCCTCCACTTT

d_call: -
j_call: TRBJ2-7
v_call: TRBV7-9
clone_size: -
cdr3_aa: CASTLDGGDYEQYF
cdr3_nt: TGTGCCAGCACCTTGGACGGGGGTGACTACGAGCAGTACTTC

d_call: -
j_call: TRBJ1-2
v_call: TRBV5-5
clone_size: -
cdr3_aa: CASSLAPAGDGYGYTF
cdr3_nt: TGTGCCAGCAGCTTGGCACCAGCAGGGGATGGCTATGGCTACACCTTC

d_call: TRBD2
j_call: TRBJ2-5
v_call: TRBV3-1
clone_size: -
cdr3_aa: CASSHIRGGPQETQYF
cdr3_nt: TGTGCCAGCAGCCATATCCGGGGGGGCCCCCAAGAGACCCAGTACTTC

d_call: -
j_call: TRBJ1-6
v_call: TRBV9
clone_size: -
cdr3_aa: CASSVGLQGPGYSPLHF
cdr3_nt: TGTGCCAGCAGCGTAGGTCTTCAGGGTCCAGGTTATTCACCCCTCCACTTT

d_call: -
j_call: TRBJ2-7
v_call: TRBV20-1
clone_size: -
cdr3_aa: CSVRQAGSYEQYF
cdr3_nt: TGCAGTGTGCGGCAGGCGGGAAGCTACGAGCAGTACTTC

d_call: -
j_call: TRBJ2-7
v_call: TRBV12-3/TRBV12-4
clone_size: -
cdr3_aa: CASKKGTGEQYF
cdr3_nt: TGTGCCAGCAAGAAAGGTACTGGAGAGCAGTACTTC

d_call: TRBD2
j_call: TRBJ2-3
v_call: TRBV20-1
clone_size: -
cdr3_aa: CSARWMDYRKRGGRHTQYF
cdr3_nt: TGCAGTGCTAGGTGGATGGACTACCGGAAGCGGGGGGGCCGGCATACGCAGTATTTT

d_call: -
j_call: TRBJ1-2
v_call: TRBV18
clone_size: -
cdr3_aa: CASSPNSQTGAYGYTF
cdr3_nt: TGTGCCAGCTCCCCGAACTCTCAGACAGGTGCCTATGGCTACACCTTC

d_call: -
j_call: TRBJ1-1
v_call: TRBV30
clone_size: -
cdr3_aa: CAWNSHAGRTEAFF
cdr3_nt: TGTGCCTGGAACAGTCACGCAGGTCGGACTGAAGCTTTCTTT

d_call: -
j_call: TRBJ2-7
v_call: TRBV6-5
clone_size: -
cdr3_aa: CASGFHGTDSYEQYF
cdr3_nt: TGTGCCAGCGGCTTTCATGGGACGGACTCCTACGAGCAGTACTTC

d_call: TRBD2
j_call: TRBJ2-3
v_call: TRBV20-1
clone_size: -
cdr3_aa: CSARRLAGEDTQYF
cdr3_nt: TGCAGTGCTAGACGGCTAGCGGGAGAAGATACGCAGTATTTT

d_call: TRBD2
j_call: TRBJ2-3
v_call: TRBV7-2
clone_size: -
cdr3_aa: CASSFQGLAGGRGTDTQYF
cdr3_nt: TGTGCCAGCAGCTTCCAGGGACTAGCGGGAGGCCGGGGCACAGATACGCAGTATTTT

d_call: TRBD2
j_call: TRBJ2-7
v_call: TRBV12-3/TRBV12-4
clone_size: -
cdr3_aa: CASRRGGTGTYEQYF
cdr3_nt: TGTGCCAGCAGGCGCGGGGGAACCGGAACCTACGAGCAGTACTTC

d_call: -
j_call: TRBJ1-2
v_call: TRBV29-1
clone_size: -
cdr3_aa: CSVDESFHHGYTF
cdr3_nt: TGCAGCGTTGATGAGAGTTTTCACCATGGCTACACCTTC

d_call: TRBD2
j_call: TRBJ2-3
v_call: TRBV20-1
clone_size: -
cdr3_aa: CSARSAGGRTDTQYF
cdr3_nt: TGCAGTGCTCGTAGCGCGGGGGGCCGCACAGATACGCAGTATTTT

d_call: -
j_call: TRBJ2-4
v_call: TRBV6-1
clone_size: -
cdr3_aa: CASSDGGSKNIQYF
cdr3_nt: TGTGCCAGCAGCGACGGTGGAAGCAAAAACATTCAGTACTTC

d_call: TRBD1
j_call: TRBJ2-1
v_call: TRBV5-1
clone_size: once
cdr3_aa: CASSLLGQGGHEQFF
cdr3_nt: TGCGCCAGCAGCTTGCTGGGACAGGGGGGCCATGAGCAGTTCTTC

d_call: -
j_call: TRBJ1-2
v_call: TRBV20-1
clone_size: -
cdr3_aa: CSARRQERLYGYTF
cdr3_nt: TGCAGTGCTAGGAGGCAGGAGAGGCTCTATGGCTACACCTTC

d_call: -
j_call: TRBJ2-1
v_call: TRBV7-9
clone_size: -
cdr3_aa: CASKLKVTDNYNEQFF
cdr3_nt: TGTGCCAGCAAATTGAAGGTCACCGATAATTACAATGAGCAGTTCTTC